A single sample is the source of the 20 T cell receptor beta chains below, sequenced in a study of blood T cell repertoires in COVID-19. Produced via immunoSEQ multiplex PCR; TCRdb's table is partial and in-frame only. The sample has 80,000 to 100,000 clones, roughly nine tenths seen once. Material for sequencing was peripheral blood. The receptors derive from an older man with acute or convalescent COVID-19.

This chain joins TRBV28 and TRBJ2-3; TRBD2 matches 12 bases. This CDR3 is built from 21 residues. CDR1 MDHEN and CDR2 SYDVKM come from the germline V gene. The junction had 20 bases not matched to a gene; V was cut back by 5 bases and J by 2 bases. CDR3 DNA: TGTGCCAGCAGTGCTCACAAACTAACTAGCGGGGGGCCCATCCCCACAGATACGCAGTATTTT. It specifies CASSAHKLTSGGPIPTDTQYF.

This clone occurred once. The chain uses TRBV11-2 and TRBJ1-2, with unresolved D. V lost 0 bases and J lost 5, with 7 bases in between. CDR3 length: 13 amino acids. Looked up from germline, CDR1 is SGHAT and CDR2 is FQNNGV. CDR3: CASSLDDWYGYTF. The CDR3 DNA is TGTGCCAGCAGCTTAGATGACTGGTATGGCTACACCTTC.

The V and J genes are TRBV6-6 and TRBJ1-4; D not certain. This CDR3 contains 14 residues. Germline V gene sequence: CDR1 MNHNY, CDR2 SVGAGI (reference sequence). With 6 bases removed from V and 8 bases from J, the gap between germline ends came to 16 bases. In DNA, the CDR3 is TGTGCCAGCAGCACTCACCTTACACAGGAAAAACTGTTTTTT. It translates to CASSTHLTQEKLFF.

The chain joins TRBV11-2 to TRBJ2-3; a possible D gene is TRBD2 (6 bases). CDR3 length equals 18 residues. V shed 4 bases and J shed 5 bases, with 25 bases lying between them. The germline V gene has CDR1 SGHAT and CDR2 FQNNGV. The CDR3 protein is CASSSIKGTSRPRDTQYF. CDR3 bases: TGTGCCAGCAGCTCGATAAAAGGGACTTCCCGGCCTCGAGATACGCAGTATTTT.

This clone has just a few counts. V gene TRBV11-2 combines with J gene TRBJ2-2; D unresolved. Trimming took 5 bases from V and 7 from J, leaving 11 bases between them. Germline CDR1 SGHAT, CDR2 FQNNGV. CDR3 length equals 13 residues. CDR3 sequence: CASSPRPYGELFF. Written as DNA, the CDR3 is TGTGCCAGCAGCCCTAGGCCGTACGGGGAGCTGTTTTTT.

This clone was detected a few times. The genes are TRBV27 and TRBJ2-5; 7 bases are shared with TRBD1. Germline V lookup: CDR1 MNHEY, CDR2 SMNVEV (reference sequence). The CDR3 loop spans 13 amino acids. V gave up 5 bases and J gave up 3 bases; unmatched junction bases: 3. The CDR3 nucleotides read TGTGCCAGCAGTCCCGACAGGGAAGAGACCCAGTACTTC. Amino acids: CASSPDREETQYF.

This sequence joins TRBV10-1 and TRBJ2-7; tentatively, D is TRBD1 or TRBD2 (5 bases each). CDR1 and CDR2 from the germline V gene are WNHNN and SYGVQD (reference sequence). Between the trimmed V and J ends, which lost 6 bases and 4 bases, there was a span of 13 bases. This CDR3 comprises 13 residues. The DNA of the CDR3 is TGCGCCAGCAGCGAGGGCAGGGAATACGAGCAGTACTTC. It is translated as CASSEGREYEQYF.

This chain uses TRBV6-6 with TRBJ2-7; tentatively, D is TRBD2 (6 bases). CDR3 length: 16 residues. Trimming removed 0 bases from V and 0 bases from J, with 12 bases in between. CDR1 is MNHNY, CDR2 SVGAGI, per germline (reference sequence). DNA for the CDR3: TGTGCCAGCAGTTACTCGTCCGGGGGTAGCTCCTACGAGCAGTACTTC. Translating it yields CASSYSSGGSSYEQYF.

V is TRBV19 and J is TRBJ1-5, with D possibly being TRBD1 (6 bases). Germline values: CDR1 LNHDA, CDR2 SQIVND (reference sequence). The CDR3 has 19 amino acids. Trimming took off 4 bases at V and 3 bases at J, with 25 bases between the two ends. The CDR3 loop is CASSTLTGQAIGNNQPQHF. CDR3 DNA sequence: TGTGCCAGTAGTACACTCACGGGACAAGCCATAGGTAACAATCAGCCCCAGCATTTT.

The rearrangement joins TRBV6-5 to TRBJ2-4; 9 bases match TRBD2. The CDR3 covers 14 residues. The junction had 9 bases not matched to a gene; V was cut back by 8 bases and J by 7 bases. Per germline, CDR1 MNHEY and CDR2 SVGAGI. The CDR3 nucleotides are TGTGCCAGCCAGGCGGGGGGGCCGGGGAACATTCAGTACTTC. Residues: CASQAGGPGNIQYF.

The chain combines TRBV3-1 (or the pseudogene TRBV3-2) with TRBJ1-3; D call uncertain. V shed 4 bases and J shed 4 bases, with 8 bases lying between them. Germline CDR1 reads LGHDT; CDR2 reads YNNKEL (reference sequence). This CDR3 is built from 13 residues. Here the CDR3 reads CASSPGRGNTIYF. CDR3 DNA: TGTGCCAGCAGCCCCGGGAGGGGAAACACCATATATTTT.

The CDR3 loop is CASSDVRDSSYEQYF. In DNA, the CDR3 is TGTGCCAGCAGTGACGTCCGGGACAGCTCCTACGAGCAGTACTTC. This sequence joins TRBV6-1 and TRBJ2-7, with 7 bases that match TRBD1. CDR1 and CDR2 from the germline V gene are MNHNS and SASEGT. The CDR3 spans 15 residues. The junction had 5 bases not matched to a gene; V was cut back by 3 bases and J by 0 bases.

The chain couples TRBV11-1 to TRBJ2-5; D is unclear. CDR1 is SGHAT and CDR2 is FQDESV in the germline V gene (reference sequence). V lost 5 bases and J 0 bases, leaving 13 bases between the germline ends. The CDR3 runs 15 residues. CDR3 nucleotides: TGTGCCAGCAGCCCGCGGTTGGCGTACCAAGAGACCCAGTACTTC. Translated, it gives CASSPRLAYQETQYF.

The chain recombines TRBV24-1 with TRBJ2-3, with D possibly being TRBD2 (6 bases). With 3 bases removed from V and 0 bases from J, the gap between germline ends came to 12 bases. Germline V CDR1 and CDR2: KGHDR, SFDVKD. The CDR3 loop spans 16 amino acids. CDR3 sequence (DNA): TGTGCCACCAGTGATGGCTGGGGAGGAAGCACAGATACGCAGTATTTT. This codes for CATSDGWGGSTDTQYF.

The V gene is TRBV15, the J gene TRBJ2-5; D might be TRBD2 (5 bases). V was shortened by 3 bases and J by 3 bases, with 11 bases between the two germline ends. Germline V CDR1 and CDR2: LNHNV, YYDKDF (reference sequence). This CDR3 comprises 14 residues. The CDR3 region has the DNA TGTGCCACCAGCAGGACGGGGTCAGAAGAGACCCAGTACTTC. Its protein is CATSRTGSEETQYF.

The V call is TRBV30, the J call TRBJ2-7, with D possibly being TRBD2 (6 bases). V was cut by 4 bases and J by 0 bases, with 13 bases left in between. CDR1 is GTSNPN, CDR2 SVGIG, per germline (reference sequence). The CDR3 has 14 amino acids. CDR3 sequence reads: CAWNPGRSSYEQYF. The CDR3 nucleotides read TGTGCCTGGAATCCAGGGAGGAGCTCCTACGAGCAGTACTTC.

This clone was seen only once. This chain connects TRBV7-2 to TRBJ2-5, with 8 bases matching TRBD2. After removal of 1 base from V and 4 bases from J, the junction contained 8 bases not matched to a gene. This CDR3 comprises 16 residues. Looked up from germline, CDR1 is SGHTA and CDR2 is FQGNSA. The CDR3 reads CASSLGYTGGRETQYF. The CDR3 DNA follows: TGTGCCAGCAGCTTAGGGTATACGGGGGGGCGAGAGACCCAGTACTTC.

J is TRBJ2-1 and V is TRBV7-8; 9 nucleotides align to TRBD2. Germline-derived CDR1 and CDR2 are SGHVS and FQNEAQ. This CDR3 is 16 amino acids long. Trimming took 6 bases from V and 3 from J; bases not matched to a gene: 9. In DNA form, the CDR3 reads TGTGCCAGCAGGGGAGCGGGGGGCCGGGGCTACAATGAGCAGTTCTTC. Protein sequence: CASRGAGGRGYNEQFF.

This clone was found once. The rearrangement links TRBV28 to TRBJ2-3, with D unclear. The CDR3 loop spans 16 amino acids. CDR1 and CDR2 (germline): MDHEN, SYDVKM. Trimming took 6 bases from V and 5 from J, leaving 21 bases between them. DNA of the CDR3: TGTGCCAGCAGACACCGAGGTGGAAGTCCGGAAGATACGCAGTATTTT. It specifies CASRHRGGSPEDTQYF. Based on the CDR3 plus reference TRBV28 and TRBJ2-3, the full variable domain is DVKVTQSSRYLVKRTGEKVFLECVQDMDHENMFWYRQDPGLGLRLIYFSYDVKMKEKGDIPEGYSVSREKKERFSLILESASTNQTSMYLCASRHRGGSPEDTQYFGPGTRLTVL.

The genes are TRBV9 and TRBJ1-1, with D possibly TRBD1 on 5 matching bases. The CDR3 sequence is 15 residues long. From germline, CDR1 is SGDLS and CDR2 YYNGEE. Trimming pared 5 bases from V and 3 bases from J, leaving 17 bases between. CDR3 in amino acids: CASRVISTGHTEAFF. Here the CDR3 DNA reads TGTGCCAGCAGAGTGATCAGTACAGGTCACACTGAAGCTTTCTTT.